The rows below give T cell receptor beta chains drawn from one sample of a study of shared clonotypes between healthy human individuals. Produced via immunoSEQ multiplex PCR; TCRdb's table is partial and in-frame only. This sample has roughly 500,000 clones; less than 96% occur once, and the top ten carry 0.06%. The sample consisted of naive CD4+ T cells sorted from blood. These receptors originate from a woman between 25 and 40 years old in good health. Both conserved end residues are part of each CDR3. D genes are given only for firm matches. The size field is filled for only some rows; it gives once, few, many or a size class.

V: TRBV14; size: .; J: TRBJ2-7; D: .; CDR3: CASSRAIQPSYEQYF; DNA: TGTGCCAGCAGCCGGGCGATTCAGCCCTCCTACGAGCAGTACTTC
V: TRBV11-1; size: .; J: TRBJ2-6; D: .; CDR3: CASRLGAGANVLTF; DNA: TGTGCCAGCAGGTTGGGGGCTGGGGCCAACGTCCTGACTTTC
V: TRBV28; size: .; J: TRBJ1-3; D: TRBD1; CDR3: CASRADRDGNTIYF; DNA: TGTGCCAGCAGGGCGGACAGGGATGGAAACACCATATATTTT
V: TRBV18; size: .; J: TRBJ1-1; D: .; CDR3: CASSPVRAVGTEAFF; DNA: TGTGCCAGCTCACCCGTACGGGCAGTAGGGACTGAAGCTTTCTTT
V: TRBV7-8; size: .; J: TRBJ2-2; D: .; CDR3: CASSLFVGGELFF; DNA: TGTGCCAGCAGCTTATTCGTGGGCGGGGAGCTGTTTTTT
V: TRBV2; size: .; J: TRBJ1-4; D: .; CDR3: CASRVDGPNEKLFF; DNA: TGTGCCAGCAGGGTGGACGGACCGAATGAAAAACTGTTTTTT
V: TRBV11-3; size: .; J: TRBJ2-7; D: TRBD2; CDR3: CASSKGLEGYEQYF; DNA: TGTGCCAGCAGCAAAGGACTAGAGGGCTACGAGCAGTACTTC
V: TRBV27; size: .; J: TRBJ2-5; D: .; CDR3: CASSFQETQYF; DNA: TGTGCCAGCAGCTTCCAAGAGACCCAGTACTTC
V: TRBV20-1; size: .; J: TRBJ2-5; D: .; CDR3: CSARDSETQYF; DNA: TGCAGTGCTCGGGACTCTGAGACCCAGTACTTC
V: TRBV6-6; size: .; J: TRBJ2-5; D: .; CDR3: CASRPNNGETQYF; DNA: TGTGCCAGCAGACCAAACAATGGGGAGACCCAGTACTTC
V: TRBV29-1; size: once; J: TRBJ2-1; D: .; CDR3: CSGTWSVNEQFF; DNA: TGCAGCGGGACCTGGAGCGTCAATGAGCAGTTCTTC
V: TRBV7-9; size: .; J: TRBJ2-3; D: .; CDR3: CASSLALAGLDTQYF; DNA: TGTGCCAGCAGCTTGGCACTAGCAGGTTTAGATACGCAGTATTTT
V: TRBV28; size: once; J: TRBJ2-3; D: .; CDR3: CASLTSGAINTDTQYF; DNA: TGTGCCAGCCTGACATCAGGGGCCATAAACACAGATACGCAGTATTTT
V: TRBV11-2; size: .; J: TRBJ2-7; D: .; CDR3: CASSLGHLGSYEQYF; DNA: TGTGCCAGCAGTTTAGGACATTTAGGATCCTACGAGCAGTACTTC
V: TRBV19; size: .; J: TRBJ1-1; D: .; CDR3: CASILSGGTEAFF; DNA: TGTGCCAGTATTCTTTCCGGAGGGACTGAAGCTTTCTTT
V: TRBV27; size: .; J: TRBJ2-7; D: .; CDR3: CASSLDRNSYEQYF; DNA: TGTGCCAGCAGTCTGGACAGAAACTCCTACGAGCAGTACTTC